This TCR beta chain was retrieved from a study of memory CD4+ T cells and cytomegalovirus serostatus. The wider study: Healthy Belgian adult donors included 9 or 10 CMV-positive and 24 CMV-negative people. Study-wide points: Suggested: most of the CMV-linked TCR signature lies in CD4+ memory cells. 67 of 164 known CMV-associated TCRbeta sequences appeared in CD4+ memory. A US-trained random forest predicted CMV serostatus with median AUC around 0.92.

This clone has only one observation. Antigen unknown. Profiled with immunoSEQ multiplex PCR; TCRdb holds only in-frame clones, not every one. The table lists tens of thousands of clones, about 68% of them singletons. Single viable CD3+CD4+CD8-CD45RO+ cells were sorted as the memory CD4+ T cells. Between the trimmed V and J ends, which lost 2 bases and 4 bases, there was a span of 11 bases. Germline CDR1 reads MNHNS; CDR2 reads SASEGT. This CDR3 has 14 residues. Sequenced sample: memory CD4+ T cells from blood. The sequence was collected from an adult in good health and CMV-seropositive. This chain joins TRBV6-1 and TRBJ1-1, with D unclear. The CDR3 here is CASSEYGMGTEAFF. Here the CDR3 DNA reads TGTGCCAGCAGTGAATATGGGATGGGCACTGAAGCTTTCTTT.